One sample yielded the 13 T cell receptor beta chains listed below, sequenced in a study of Ad26.COV2.S vaccination and SARS-CoV-2 variants. Data came from immunoSEQ multiplex PCR; TCRdb stores just in-frame clones and leaves some out. The sample includes around 310,000 clones, roughly 90% of them seen just once. The treatment: about 20 received Ad26.COV2.S at low or high dose, single or two shots; five or six received placebo; per-sample allocation not given. Collection of the samples took place on day 63 after the first injection of vaccine or placebo. This specimen consisted of peripheral blood, obtained in a trial of Ad26.COV2.S vaccine versus placebo. All receptors derive from a person between 18 and 65 years old who received the Ad26.COV2.S COVID-19 vaccine or a placebo.

This clone was seen just once. The V call is TRBV3-1 (or the pseudogene TRBV3-2), the J call TRBJ1-5; no clear D gene. V lost 4 bases to trimming and J lost 4 bases, with 11 bases between them. The CDR3 consists of 14 residues. Germline V gene data show CDR1 as LGHDT and CDR2 as YNNKEL (reference sequence). The CDR3 loop is CASSLGFENQPQHF. CDR3 nucleotide sequence: TGTGCCAGCAGCCTCGGGTTCGAGAATCAGCCCCAGCATTTT.

This clone has only one observation. The chain is built from TRBV18 and TRBJ2-5; D unclear. In germline, CDR1 is KGHSH, CDR2 LQKENI. The CDR3 has 14 residues. V was trimmed by 0 bases and J by 0 bases, leaving 5 bases between them. In DNA form, the CDR3 reads TGTGCCAGCTCACCACCCGGACACCAAGAGACCCAGTACTTC. Translation: CASSPPGHQETQYF.

V and J are TRBV4-3 and TRBJ2-2; D is perhaps TRBD1 (6 bases). Per germline, CDR1 LGHNA and CDR2 YSLEER. With 0 bases removed from V and 4 bases from J, the gap between germline ends came to 12 bases. CDR3 size: 16 residues. CDR3 amino acids: CASSQEVTGPTGELFF. The CDR3 coding sequence is TGCGCCAGCAGCCAAGAGGTCACAGGGCCCACCGGGGAGCTGTTTTTT.

This chain's CDR3 is CASSLDLGGRETQYF. For the CDR3, the DNA is TGTGCCAGCAGCTTAGATCTGGGGGGTAGAGAGACCCAGTACTTC. V and J are TRBV7-9 and TRBJ2-5, with D maybe TRBD2 (6 bases). Germline CDR1 reads SEHNR; CDR2 reads FQNEAQ (reference sequence). The CDR3 is 15 amino acids. V lost 1 base and J lost 4, with 13 bases in between. The entire variable domain, with the rest obtained from reference TRBV7-9 and TRBJ2-5, is as follows: DTGVSQNPRHKITKRGQNVTFRCDPISEHNRLYWYRQTLGQGPEFLTYFQNEAQLEKSRLLSDRFSAERPKGSFSTLEIQRTEQGDSAMYLCASSLDLGGRETQYFGPGTRLLVL.

The rearrangement uses TRBV10-2 and TRBJ2-6; D gene ambiguous. The germline V gene encodes CDR1 WSHSY and CDR2 SAAADI. V lost 0 bases and J lost 0, with 3 bases in between. This CDR3 region has 15 residues. The CDR3, as DNA: TGCGCCAGCAGTGAGTCGCGCTCTGGGGCCAACGTCCTGACTTTC. It translates to CASSESRSGANVLTF.

Only one count was recorded for this clone. The chain links TRBV27 to TRBJ1-2; a weak D match, TRBD1 (6 bases). CDR1 is MNHEY, CDR2 SMNVEV, per germline (reference sequence). This CDR3 is built from 15 residues. V was shortened by 2 bases and J by 0 bases, with 10 bases between the two germline ends. CDR3 nucleotides: TGTGCCAGCAGTTTAAAAGGGACATCTAACTATGGCTACACCTTC. Encoded protein: CASSLKGTSNYGYTF.

The V gene is TRBV9, the J gene TRBJ2-5; 14 bases fit TRBD2. This CDR3 comprises 15 residues. Looked up from germline, CDR1 is SGDLS and CDR2 is YYNGEE. The V and J ends lost 3 bases and 6 bases, in that order; junction bases with no gene match: 4. The CDR3 sequence: CASSAGTSGSKTQYF. DNA of the CDR3: TGTGCCAGCAGCGCCGGGACTAGCGGGAGTAAGACCCAGTACTTC.

The chain is built from TRBV6-5 and TRBJ1-1; unclear D gene. This CDR3 comprises 15 residues. V was pared by 0 bases and J by 3 bases, with 11 bases between. Germline V gives CDR1 MNHEY, CDR2 SVGAGI. The CDR3: CASSYSFRWDTEAFF. The CDR3 bases are TGTGCCAGCAGTTACTCGTTCCGGTGGGACACTGAAGCTTTCTTT.

J is TRBJ2-3 and V is TRBV18; D perhaps matches TRBD1 (6 bases). The germline V gene has CDR1 KGHSH and CDR2 LQKENI. The CDR3 has 13 amino acids. V was trimmed by 3 bases and J by 7 bases, leaving 11 bases between them. CDR3 sequence (DNA): TGTGCCAGCTCACCTCGGGACATCTATACGCAGTATTTT. Amino acids: CASSPRDIYTQYF.

In this sample, this clone turned up once. The J gene is TRBJ2-5, the V gene TRBV18, with 8 bases aligning to TRBD2. Germline V gene data show CDR1 as KGHSH and CDR2 as LQKENI. CDR3 length equals 16 residues. V gave up 0 bases and J gave up 1 base; unmatched junction bases: 4. Here the CDR3 DNA reads TGTGCCAGCTCACCACCGCGGGGGGAGTCCCAAGAGACCCAGTACTTC. It encodes CASSPPRGESQETQYF.

The chain recombines TRBV4-3 with TRBJ2-5, with TRBD2 matching over 9 bases. V shed 1 base and J 5 bases; nucleotides not matched to a gene: 17. The CDR3 sequence is 19 residues long. The germline V gene has CDR1 LGHNA and CDR2 YSLEER. The CDR3 nucleotides read TGCGCCAGCAGCCAAGTCGACATATTGGCGGGGGGGCCGGGGGAGACCCAGTACTTC. Its protein product is CASSQVDILAGGPGETQYF.

V usage is TRBV18 and J usage is TRBJ2-1; D is unresolved. The CDR3 is made up of 15 amino acids. The germline V gene encodes CDR1 KGHSH and CDR2 LQKENI. V dropped 2 bases and J dropped 7 bases, with 15 bases sitting between them. The CDR3 DNA sequence: TGTGCCAGCTCACCATTAGGGTTGGTGGAAAATGAGCAGTTCTTC. Its protein product is CASSPLGLVENEQFF.

The CDR3 protein is CASSLRGQGPDYGYTF. CDR3 nucleotide sequence: TGCGCCAGCAGCTTGCGGGGACAGGGACCCGACTATGGCTACACCTTC. The rearrangement joins TRBV5-1 to TRBJ1-2; 9 bases match TRBD1. Germline CDR1 reads SGHRS; CDR2 reads YFSETQ. V shed 1 base and J 3 bases; nucleotides not matched to a gene: 7. The CDR3 consists of 16 residues. The full variable domain, completed using reference TRBV5-1 and TRBJ1-2, is KAGVTQTPRYLIKTRGQQVTLSCSPISGHRSVSWYQQTPGQGLQFLFEYFSETQRNKGNFPGRFSGRQFSNSRSEMNVSTLELGDSALYLCASSLRGQGPDYGYTFGSGTRLTVV.